Presented here are 27 T cell receptor beta chains from one specimen sequenced in a study of tumor-infiltrating lymphocytes in oesophageal squamous cell carcinoma. TCRdb used MiXCR to reprocess the PCR reads, holding one entry per CDR3 protein. The sample holds about 24,000 distinct CDR3 sequences, more than 35% seen once. The sample comprised esophageal tumor tissue. The receptors stem from a male donor with esophageal squamous cell carcinoma.

In its sample, this clonotype was seen many times. It is likely a read error, because the conserved phenylalanine at the end of the CDR3 is missing. The DNA is left out, because the CDR3 cannot be placed on it with certainty; the CDR3 is given as TCRdb lists it. V gene TRBV7-8 combines with J gene TRBJ2-7; the D segment call TRBD1 is taken from the table without a DNA check. Germline V gene lookup returns CDR1 SGHVS and CDR2 FQNEAQ. The CDR3 spans 15 amino acids, including both terminal residues. The CDR3 loop reads CASSSGDPYGYTFGS.

Concerning this clonotype itself: Lacking the conserved final phenylalanine or tryptophan, this CDR3 likely reflects a read error. The DNA is left out, because the CDR3 cannot be placed on it with certainty; the CDR3 is given as TCRdb lists it. This chain joins TRBV7-3 and TRBJ2-5; TRBD2, the table's D call, was not compared with the DNA. With termini counted, the CDR3 has 15 amino acids. Germline V gives CDR1 SGHTA, CDR2 FQGTGA. The CDR3 spells CAHSGGSNSPLHFGS.

For this clonotype: A much larger clonotype is one base distant, so this may be a read error. This sequence joins TRBV2 and TRBJ2-1; D possibly matches TRBD1 or TRBD2 (5 bases each). With 4 bases removed from V and 10 bases from J, the gap between germline ends came to 14 bases. Germline-derived CDR1 and CDR2 are SNHLY and FYNNEI. This CDR3 contains 13 residues. The CDR3 DNA reads TGTGCCAGCAGTGTGGGGGTACGCTACGAGCAGTTCTTC. Amino acids: CASSVGVRYEQFF.

This clonotype was found many times. The J gene is TRBJ2-1, the V gene TRBV7-9; maybe TRBD1 (6 bases). V was trimmed by 4 bases and J by 0 bases, leaving 13 bases between them. Looked up from germline, CDR1 is SEHNR and CDR2 is FQNEAQ (reference sequence). There are 16 residues in the CDR3. CDR3 protein: CASSSWTVSSYNEQFF. The CDR3 DNA follows: TGTGCCAGCAGCTCCTGGACAGTGAGCTCCTACAATGAGCAGTTCTTC.

The V call is TRBV7-2, the J call TRBJ2-5, with D tentatively TRBD2 (6 bases). The J call may not be correct, given that the DNA end is closer to TRBJ2-7. The germline gives CDR1 SGHTA, CDR2 FQGNSA. The CDR3 has 12 amino acids. CDR3 in amino acids: CASRAGGFEQYF. The DNA for the CDR3 is TGTGCCAGCAGGGCCGGGGGTTTCGAGCAGTACTTC.

This chain connects TRBV7-6 to TRBJ2-1, with TRBD2 matching over 9 bases. CDR3 length: 18 residues. Trimming at V came to 4 bases and at J to 7 bases, leaving 17 bases not matched to a gene. CDR1 and CDR2 from the germline V gene are SGHVS and FNYEAQ. The CDR3 region has the DNA TGTGCCAGCAGCTGGTCAGGTCTATCTGCGGGAGGGCTTAATGAGCAGTTCTTC. This sequence encodes CASSWSGLSAGGLNEQFF.

Note on this clonotype: This is likely a read error, given that the CDR3 carries no conserved phenylalanine or tryptophan at its end. Because the CDR3's place on the DNA is in doubt, the DNA is left out and the CDR3 is given as listed by TCRdb. V and J are TRBV6-1 and TRBJ2-7; no DNA check was done on the table's D call, TRBD1. A total of 15 residues make up the CDR3, ends included. Germline CDR1 and CDR2: MNHNS and SASEGT. The CDR3 loop reads CASSVQDNYGYTFGS.

This clonotype was seen many times. The rearrangement joins TRBV3-1 to TRBJ2-3; perhaps TRBD1 as D (6 bases). V lost 4 bases and J lost 1, with 15 bases in between. Germline loops: CDR1 LGHDT, CDR2 YNNKEL (reference sequence). The CDR3 runs 16 residues. CDR3 sequence (DNA): TGTGCCAGCAGCCCCCGAGGGGGATATGGCACAGATACGCAGTATTTT. Amino acids: CASSPRGGYGTDTQYF.

This clonotype was recorded many times. Sequence at one end of the junction differs from germline and may be a read error. The V and J genes are TRBV12-3 or TRBV12-4 and TRBJ2-7; 12 bases are a match to TRBD2. CDR3 size: 14 residues. The chain's CDR3 is CASSLAGGRVEQYF. In nucleotides, the CDR3 is TGTGCCAGCAGTCTAGCGGGAGGGAGGGTCGAGCAGTACTTC.

There are a few counts of this clonotype. DNA for the CDR3: TGTGCCAGTAGTAAAACTAGCGGGAGGGCGGACAATGAGCAGTTCTTC. This encodes CASSKTSGRADNEQFF. V is TRBV19 and J is TRBJ2-1; TRBD2 matches 13 bases. The CDR3 runs 16 residues. V lost 4 bases to trimming and J lost 5 bases; unmatched junction nucleotides: 5. Germline V gives CDR1 LNHDA, CDR2 SQIVND (reference sequence).

This clonotype was picked up one time. Because the CDR3 is missing its conserved closing phenylalanine or tryptophan, this is likely a read error. The limits of the CDR3 on the DNA are not certain, so only TCRdb's listed CDR3 is given. The chain is built from TRBV6-1 and TRBJ2-1. The CDR3 extends over 15 residues, inclusive of both ends. Germline V gene lookup returns CDR1 MNHNS and CDR2 SASEGT. The CDR3 loop reads CASNESAVYGYTFGS.

This clonotype was recorded many times. V and J are TRBV27 and TRBJ2-3; weak D call: TRBD2 (5 bases). V lost 6 bases and J lost 1, with 17 bases in between. Looked up from germline, CDR1 is MNHEY and CDR2 is SMNVEV (reference sequence). The CDR3 spans 16 residues. CDR3: CASRERWTSGTDTQYF. DNA of the CDR3: TGTGCCAGCAGGGAAAGGTGGACTTCCGGCACAGATACGCAGTATTTT.

About this clonotype: Because the CDR3 is missing its conserved closing phenylalanine or tryptophan, this is likely a read error. It is unclear where the CDR3 begins or ends on the DNA, so no DNA is shown, and the CDR3 is as TCRdb lists it. The rearrangement joins TRBV7-2 to TRBJ2-6; TRBD2, the table's D call, was not compared with the DNA. The CDR3 is made up of 18 amino acids, end residues included. From germline, CDR1 is SGHTA and CDR2 FQGNSA. The CDR3 region is CASSLTTLRSGGEQFFGP.

This clonotype was seen ten or more times. Given a much more abundant clone one base away, this may be a read error. The genes are TRBV7-3 and TRBJ2-3; D tentatively reads TRBD1 or TRBD2 (5 bases each). The V end was cut by 2 bases, the J end by 14 bases, with 23 bases between. The V gene's germline CDR1 is SGHTA and CDR2 FQGTGA. CDR3 length equals 15 residues. The CDR3 DNA follows: TGTGCCAGCAGCTTATCTCAGGGTGCGACCGGGGAGCTGTATTTT. Residues: CASSLSQGATGELYF.

The chain recombines TRBV15 with TRBJ2-1; 14 nucleotides agree with TRBD2. CDR1 and CDR2 (germline): LNHNV, YYDKDF (reference sequence). V lost 1 base to trimming and J lost 0 bases; unmatched junction nucleotides: 2. The CDR3 has 18 residues. The CDR3 nucleotides read TGTGCCACCAGCAGAGCCGGGACTAGCGGGAGCTCCTACAATGAGCAGTTCTTC. This translates into CATSRAGTSGSSYNEQFF.

In regard to this clonotype: This CDR3 is missing its conserved last phenylalanine or tryptophan, likely due to a read error. No DNA is shown, since the ends of the CDR3 on it are uncertain; the CDR3 is the one TCRdb lists. The chain joins TRBV7-2 to TRBJ2-1; TRBD2 was called by the table and not checked on the DNA. The CDR3 adds up to 17 amino acids, both ends counted. CDR1 is SGHTA and CDR2 is FQGNSA in the germline V gene. The CDR3 sequence: CASSLNPSGSYEQYFGS.

The rearrangement links TRBV7-4 to TRBJ1-2; possibly TRBD1 for D (6 bases). Trimming pared 3 bases from V and 5 bases from J, leaving 13 bases between. Per germline, CDR1 SGHVT and CDR2 SQSDAQ. The CDR3 contains 14 residues. The CDR3 DNA reads as TGTGCCAGCAGCTTCGCAGGGGCTGCTTATGGCTACACCTTC. It translates to CASSFAGAAYGYTF.

This rearrangement joins TRBV7-2 to TRBJ2-7, with D maybe TRBD1 (6 bases). The ends were cut back, 5 bases at V and 0 bases at J, with 14 bases in the middle. The CDR3 extends over 15 amino acids. Germline V gene data show CDR1 as SGHTA and CDR2 as FQGNSA. Written as DNA, the CDR3 is TGTGCCAGCAGCAGAGACAGGTCGAGCTCCTACGAGCAGTACTTC. It codes for CASSRDRSSSYEQYF.

The rearrangement uses TRBV7-2 and TRBJ1-4, with D tentatively TRBD1 (6 bases). Germline V gives CDR1 SGHTA, CDR2 FQGNSA. V lost 7 bases and J 7 bases, leaving 19 bases between the germline ends. CDR3 size: 15 residues. The CDR3 is CASNKEGVNGEKLFF. In DNA form, the CDR3 reads TGTGCCAGCAACAAGGAGGGGGTCAATGGTGAAAAACTGTTTTTT.

The chain carries TRBV6-1 and TRBJ2-7, with 7 bases that match TRBD2. The last part of the DNA fits TRBJ2-1 better; the J call may be wrong. The CDR3 sequence is 14 residues long. Germline CDR1 MNHNS, CDR2 SASEGT. CDR3 sequence reads: CAIGRGSSYNEQFF. The CDR3 coding sequence is TGTGCCATAGGGCGGGGGAGCTCCTACAATGAGCAGTTCTTC.

The chain carries TRBV12-3 or TRBV12-4 and TRBJ2-7, with 11 bases aligning to TRBD2. The CDR3 is 18 amino acids. The J segment lost 7 bases and the V segment lost 5 bases, leaving 19 bases of the junction unmatched. In DNA, the CDR3 is TGTGCCAGCAGTCCTCGTAGCCCCACTAGCGGGAGTTACAATGAGCAGTACTTC. It yields the protein CASSPRSPTSGSYNEQYF.

The chain carries TRBV7-9 and TRBJ2-3; D is unresolved. The length of the CDR3 is 16 residues. Trimming stripped 5 bases from V and 6 bases from J, with 21 bases between. CDR1 is SEHNR and CDR2 is FQNEAQ in the germline V gene (reference sequence). The CDR3 sequence is CASSAPPDQPSDTQYF. In DNA form, the CDR3 reads TGTGCCAGCAGCGCACCCCCGGACCAACCCTCCGATACGCAGTATTTT. Using reference TRBV7-9 and TRBJ2-3 for the parts outside the CDR3, the full variable domain is DTGVSQNPRHKITKRGQNVTFRCDPISEHNRLYWYRQTLGQGPEFLTYFQNEAQLEKSRLLSDRFSAERPKGSFSTLEIQRTEQGDSAMYLCASSAPPDQPSDTQYFGPGTRLTVL.

The V and J genes are TRBV20-1 and TRBJ2-5; possible D gene TRBD2, 6 bases. In germline, CDR1 is DFQATT, CDR2 SNEGSKA (reference sequence). The CDR3 has 16 amino acids. Trimming left V 3 bases short and J 5 bases short, with 22 bases between. CDR3 DNA: TGCAGTGCTAGCCCTACGCCCGGGAGCCGTCAGGAGACCCAGTACTTC. Encoded protein: CSASPTPGSRQETQYF.

On this clonotype itself: Just one base apart from a much larger clone, this may be a read error. This chain connects TRBV27 to TRBJ2-5; 8 bases are shared with TRBD1. The J call may be faulty, since TRBJ2-1 better matches the DNA end. CDR1 is MNHEY and CDR2 is SMNVEV in the germline V gene (reference sequence). The CDR3 totals 13 residues. CDR3 nucleotide sequence: TGTGCCAGCAGCGGGACAGGCTACAGTGAGCAGTTCTTC. Translating it yields CASSGTGYSEQFF.

This clonotype has only a few counts. This sequence may be a read error, since a much larger clone differs from it by one base. The CDR3, as DNA: TGTGCCAGCAGCTTAGTGTCGCTAGCGGGAGAAGGTGAGCAGTACTTC. Amino acid sequence: CASSLVSLAGEGEQYF. V is TRBV11-3 and J is TRBJ2-7, with 10 bases matching TRBD2. V was pared by 1 base and J by 7 bases, with 10 bases of the junction left unmatched. Germline values: CDR1 SGHNT, CDR2 YENEEA. This CDR3 spans 16 amino acids.

This clonotype qualifies as medium-sized. The rearrangement joins TRBV6-1 to TRBJ2-3, with 9 bases fitting TRBD2. The germline V gene has CDR1 MNHNS and CDR2 SASEGT. The CDR3 is 14 amino acids. The J segment lost 1 base and the V segment lost 6 bases, leaving 2 bases of the junction unmatched. This CDR3 reads CASRQRGGTDTQYF. CDR3 sequence (DNA): TGTGCCAGCAGGCAGCGGGGGGGCACAGATACGCAGTATTTT.

CDR3 sequence (DNA): TGTGCCAGCAGCTCCTCCTCAGGGACGCAGTATTTT. Translating gives CASSSSSGTQYF. The rearrangement joins TRBV7-3 to TRBJ2-3; D is perhaps TRBD1 (5 bases). Trimming took 4 bases from V and 9 from J, leaving 11 bases between them. The CDR3 consists of 12 residues. Germline CDR1 reads SGHTA; CDR2 reads FQGTGA.